The entry that follows covers one T cell receptor beta chain sequence. As yet, its antigen is unknown. The data are from a study of early T cells in non-severe SARS-CoV-2 infection. In the study overall: Sequencing used unsorted whole-blood bulk RNA, so chains lack pairing. Broader study findings: There was a bias toward anti-spike CD8 responses in VDJdb matching, which missed private and CD4 specificities.

Trimming removed 5 bases from V and 2 bases from J; junction bases left unmatched: 11. Germline V CDR1 and CDR2: DFQATT, SNEGSKA (reference sequence). CDR3 length equals 15 residues. MiXCR, applied by TCRdb to the 5' RACE reads, yields one record per CDR3 protein. This sample has tens of thousands of distinct CDR3 sequences, with around 17% found just once. This TCR was sampled from an adult who was a healthcare worker with PCR-confirmed SARS-CoV-2 infection or an uninfected control (not recorded which). V gene TRBV20-1 combines with J gene TRBJ2-5; 7 bases align to TRBD1. The sequencing here drew on whole blood, taken at baseline. DNA of the CDR3: TGCAGTGCTCCGAAACCGGGACAGATTCAAGAGACCCAGTACTTC. The encoded protein is CSAPKPGQIQETQYF.